Below are 2 T cell receptor beta chains sequenced from a single sample in a study of T cell repertoires in MIS-A myocarditis (dated by TCRdb to the early 2020s). The library was built by means of the immunoSEQ multiplex PCR assay. TCRdb re-hosts the immuneACCESS table, in-frame sequences only. Its copies lack some clones; in the studies checked, an unresolved V gene accounts for under half of them, and the cause for the rest is not known. This sample has 11,000 or so clones in its table, and 65% to 90% of those were observed once. The ten largest clones capture approximately 30% of the sample. The sample consisted of right ventricle heart tissue obtained at autopsy. The cell subset or site label on this specimen signifies: cardiac tissue sample (left or right ventricle, interventricular septum, or pericardium). The receptors were gathered from a man aged 18 to 29 with fulminant myocarditis from multisystem inflammatory syndrome in adults (MIS-A) after COVID-19.

The genes are TRBV5-1 and TRBJ2-7; 8 positions agree with TRBD2. Per germline, CDR1 SGHRS and CDR2 YFSETQ. The V and J ends lost 2 bases and 2 bases, in that order; junction bases with no gene match: 6. CDR3 length: 15 residues. CDR3 protein: CASSFQGGGTYEQYF. In DNA, the CDR3 is TGCGCCAGCAGCTTCCAAGGCGGGGGGACCTACGAGCAGTACTTC.

This chain connects TRBV9 to TRBJ1-2; D is undetermined. This CDR3 contains 13 residues. V lost 4 bases and J 3 bases, leaving 10 bases between the germline ends. Germline V CDR1 and CDR2: SGDLS, YYNGEE. DNA of the CDR3: TGTGCCAGCAGCCCAGACGGATACTATGGCTACACCTTC. The encoded protein is CASSPDGYYGYTF.